The 11 T cell receptor beta chains below all came from one sample that was sequenced in a study of CD8+ T cells in alopecia areata. RNA extraction was followed by reverse transcription into cDNA, which acted as the sequencing template. Assay: immunoSEQ multiplex PCR; the TCRdb copy retains only in-frame clones and omits some. The data hold a few hundred thousand clones, with around 67% observed a single time. This specimen consisted of CD4+ T cells sorted from blood, obtained at week 0. These receptor sequences come from a human donor with alopecia areata.

This rearrangement joins TRBV9 to TRBJ2-3, with 7 bases matching TRBD2. This CDR3 region has 15 residues. The V and J ends lost 0 bases and 2 bases, in that order; junction bases with no gene match: 3. In germline, CDR1 is SGDLS, CDR2 YYNGEE. The chain's CDR3 is CASSVAGGYTDTQYF. In nucleotides, the CDR3 is TGTGCCAGCAGCGTAGCGGGGGGATACACAGATACGCAGTATTTT.

This chain connects TRBV30 to TRBJ2-7; D gene ambiguous. This CDR3 contains 13 residues. V lost 4 bases and J lost 2, with 12 bases in between. Per the germline V gene, CDR1 is GTSNPN and CDR2 is SVGIG (reference sequence). The CDR3 DNA is TGTGCCTGGACCACTCGGGCCCCCTACGAGCAGTACTTC. This gives the protein CAWTTRAPYEQYF.

This clone has only one observation. The gene calls are TRBV7-2 and TRBJ2-1; D is undetermined. The CDR3 spans 13 residues. V was cut by 3 bases and J by 8 bases, with 11 bases left in between. CDR1 and CDR2 (germline): SGHTA, FQGNSA. The CDR3 DNA follows: TGTGCCAGCAGCTTCAGGTCCGCCCATGAGCAGTTCTTC. It codes for CASSFRSAHEQFF.

The CDR3 DNA follows: TGCAGCATCCGGGGGCTGGGGGATACGCAGTATTTT. Amino acid sequence: CSIRGLGDTQYF. V and J are TRBV29-1 and TRBJ2-3; D possibly matches TRBD1 or TRBD2 (6 bases each). Germline CDR1 reads SQVTM; CDR2 reads ANQGSEA. V was trimmed by 8 bases and J by 6 bases, leaving 15 bases between them. The CDR3 has 12 amino acids.

There are a few counts of this clone. CDR3 region: CAWSGRTNTEAFF. CDR3 nucleotide sequence: TGTGCCTGGAGTGGACGGACGAACACTGAAGCTTTCTTT. The chain has TRBV30 and TRBJ1-1; D call uncertain. The germline CDR1 and CDR2 sequences are GTSNPN and SVGIG (reference sequence). The CDR3 loop spans 13 amino acids. Trimming removed 1 base from V and 1 base from J, with 7 bases in between.

The chain couples TRBV5-1 to TRBJ2-7; D possibly corresponds to TRBD1 (6 bases). Trimming shortened V by 9 bases and J by 6 bases, and 22 bases separated the two germline ends. In germline, CDR1 is SGHRS, CDR2 YFSETQ. The CDR3 length is 14 residues. CDR3 DNA sequence: TGCGCCACCACCGAGAGGACAGAGAAATGCGAGCAGTACTTC. It encodes CATTERTEKCEQYF.

This clone appeared a few times. The CDR3 DNA is TGCAGCGTTGTGTCGTTTCCTCAAGAGACCCAGTACTTC. Translation gives CSVVSFPQETQYF. The chain carries TRBV29-1 and TRBJ2-5; no definite D call. There are 13 residues in the CDR3. V was trimmed by 4 bases and J by 2 bases, leaving 11 bases between them. Germline CDR1 SQVTM, CDR2 ANQGSEA.

The chain employs TRBV6-5 and TRBJ1-1; unclear D gene. The V end was cut by 5 bases, the J end by 1 base, with 5 bases between. The CDR3 totals 12 residues. Germline-derived CDR1 and CDR2 are MNHEY and SVGAGI. CDR3 protein: CASSSPNTEAFF. CDR3 in DNA: TGTGCCAGCAGTAGTCCGAACACTGAAGCTTTCTTT.

V and J are TRBV30 and TRBJ1-1; the D is unclear. V was cut by 0 bases and J by 0 bases, with 5 bases left in between. Germline assignment: CDR1 GTSNPN and CDR2 SVGIG (reference sequence). The CDR3 runs 13 residues. The CDR3 reads CAWSVSLNTEAFF. DNA for the CDR3: TGTGCCTGGAGTGTATCACTGAACACTGAAGCTTTCTTT.

CDR3 region: CASSAGGAYYGYTF. The CDR3 DNA follows: TGTGCCAGCAGTGCGGGAGGGGCTTACTATGGCTACACCTTC. The V call is TRBV25-1, the J call TRBJ1-2; the D gene is possibly TRBD1 (5 bases). Germline V gives CDR1 MGHDK, CDR2 SYGVNS. Deletions cut 4 bases from V and 3 bases from J, with 12 bases between. This CDR3 is built from 14 residues.

The chain is built from TRBV25-1 and TRBJ1-2; D not certain. The CDR3 has 15 amino acids. The V end lost 3 bases, the J end lost 9 bases, and 20 bases lay between the germline ends. CDR1 is MGHDK, CDR2 SYGVNS, per germline. CDR3 protein: CASSDPGSVYPSYTF. The CDR3 coding sequence is TGTGCCAGCAGTGACCCCGGCAGTGTATACCCGAGCTACACCTTC.